The 23 T cell receptor beta chains below come from one sample, sequenced in a study of blood T cell repertoires in COVID-19. Repertoires were generated with immunoSEQ multiplex PCR, while TCRdb's copy carries only in-frame clones and drops some. This sample has some 160,000 clones; about four fifths occur once, and the top ten carry roughly 13%. The sample comprised peripheral blood. These receptors were obtained from a man between 65 and 85 years old who had recovered from COVID-19.

The V call is TRBV5-5, the J call TRBJ2-1; TRBD2 matches 14 bases. The CDR3 has 16 amino acids. Germline CDR1 SGHKS, CDR2 YYEKEE (reference sequence). V lost 4 bases, J lost 5 bases, and 5 bases stayed unmatched. CDR3 sequence reads: CASSAGLAGGNNEQFF. The CDR3 bases are TGTGCCAGCAGCGCCGGACTAGCGGGAGGAAACAATGAGCAGTTCTTC.

V and J are TRBV4-1 and TRBJ2-1, with TRBD2 as a possible D gene (7 bases). The CDR3 sequence is 17 residues long. Germline CDR1 is MGHRA and CDR2 is YSYEKL. With 0 bases removed from V and 1 base from J, the gap between germline ends came to 13 bases. The CDR3 here is CASSQDRGRGSYNEQFF. CDR3 coding DNA: TGCGCCAGCAGCCAAGATCGGGGGAGGGGGTCCTACAATGAGCAGTTCTTC.

The chain carries TRBV5-1 and TRBJ2-2, with no clear D. The V gene lost 0 bases and the J gene lost 0 bases, with 6 bases spanning the gap. This CDR3 contains 15 residues. Germline-derived CDR1 and CDR2 are SGHRS and YFSETQ. The CDR3 region is CASSLDYTNTGELFF. As DNA, the CDR3 is TGCGCCAGCAGCTTGGACTATACGAACACCGGGGAGCTGTTTTTT. The full variable domain, completed using reference TRBV5-1 and TRBJ2-2, is KAGVTQTPRYLIKTRGQQVTLSCSPISGHRSVSWYQQTPGQGLQFLFEYFSETQRNKGNFPGRFSGRQFSNSRSEMNVSTLELGDSALYLCASSLDYTNTGELFFGEGSRLTVL.

The rearrangement links TRBV3-1 (or the pseudogene TRBV3-2) to TRBJ2-7, with D possibly TRBD1 on 6 matching bases. V dropped 5 bases and J dropped 3 bases, with 17 bases sitting between them. CDR3 length: 15 residues. The germline gives CDR1 LGHDT, CDR2 YNNKEL (reference sequence). CDR3 coding DNA: TGTGCCAGCAGCGAAGCCCCAGGGGACCACTACGAGCAGTACTTC. Its protein product is CASSEAPGDHYEQYF.

This chain uses TRBV18 with TRBJ2-2, with 12 bases matching TRBD2. The CDR3 consists of 16 residues. The junction had 7 bases not matched to a gene; V was cut back by 4 bases and J by 7 bases. Per the germline V gene, CDR1 is KGHSH and CDR2 is LQKENI. CDR3 loop: CASSLPGLAGVGELFF. DNA for the CDR3: TGTGCCAGCTCACTTCCGGGACTAGCGGGTGTCGGGGAGCTGTTTTTT.

The chain recombines TRBV28 with TRBJ2-5; 12 bases are shared with TRBD2. CDR1 and CDR2 (germline): MDHEN, SYDVKM. V trimming: 9 bases; J trimming: 3 bases; junction bases outside the gene matches: 8. CDR3 length: 15 residues. The DNA of the CDR3 is TGTGCCAGTATCACTAGCGGGAGGCGCGAAGAGACCCAGTACTTC. This codes for CASITSGRREETQYF.

The chain carries TRBV9 and TRBJ1-6; 7 bases fit TRBD1. The germline V gene encodes CDR1 SGDLS and CDR2 YYNGEE. J was trimmed by 10 bases and V by 1 base; bases with no gene match: 14. This CDR3 comprises 17 residues. The CDR3 region is CASSVSSIQGFGSPLHF. CDR3 DNA: TGTGCCAGCAGCGTAAGCTCCATACAGGGGTTTGGATCACCCCTCCACTTT.

This chain links TRBV19 with TRBJ1-1, with D tentatively TRBD1 (5 bases). The CDR3 runs to 14 residues. Between the trimmed V and J ends, which lost 10 bases and 1 base, there was a span of 16 bases. CDR1 and CDR2 (germline): LNHDA, SQIVND (reference sequence). CDR3 sequence (DNA): TGTGCCACCCGACGGGGGTTGGGGAACACTGAAGCTTTCTTT. It codes for CATRRGLGNTEAFF.

This clone was recorded a few times. The rearrangement joins TRBV19 to TRBJ1-4, with 8 positions matching TRBD1. Germline V gene data show CDR1 as LNHDA and CDR2 as SQIVND (reference sequence). With 6 bases clipped from V and 8 bases from J, the junction kept 11 bases outside the gene matches. The CDR3 runs to 15 residues. The CDR3 region is CASSDRGAQQEKLFF. DNA for the CDR3: TGTGCCAGTAGCGACAGGGGCGCACAGCAGGAAAAACTGTTTTTT.

This rearrangement joins TRBV7-9 to TRBJ2-1; TRBD2 matches at 12 bases. In germline, CDR1 is SEHNR, CDR2 FQNEAQ (reference sequence). Losses at the gene ends were 3 bases for V and 7 bases for J; bases not matched to a gene: 7. This CDR3 region has 16 residues. The CDR3 nucleotides read TGTGCCAGCAGCTTGGCTAGCGGGAGGGTATGGAATGAGCAGTTCTTC. This translates into CASSLASGRVWNEQFF.

V and J are TRBV7-2 and TRBJ2-1; weak D call: TRBD2 (6 bases). The ends were cut back, 2 bases at V and 6 bases at J, with 11 bases in the middle. Germline lookup yields CDR1 SGHTA and CDR2 FQGNSA. This CDR3 region has 14 residues. CDR3 residues: CASSLSHGSNEQFF. Written as DNA, the CDR3 is TGTGCCAGCAGCTTATCCCACGGGAGCAATGAGCAGTTCTTC.

Concerning this clone itself: Other nucleotide sequences in the sample specify the same CDR3. CDR3 residues: CASSPGTDTQYF. For the CDR3, the DNA is TGTGCCAGCAGCCCAGGGACAGATACGCAGTATTTT. The chain employs TRBV11-3 and TRBJ2-3, with a weak D call TRBD1 (5 bases). The germline gives CDR1 SGHNT, CDR2 YENEEA. Trimming removed 5 bases at V and 3 bases at J, with 6 bases between. This CDR3 spans 12 amino acids.

The V call is TRBV10-2, the J call TRBJ2-7, with TRBD2 matching over 9 bases. Germline V gene sequence: CDR1 WSHSY, CDR2 SAAADI. The CDR3 consists of 14 residues. Trimming at V came to 6 bases and at J to 3 bases, leaving 6 bases not matched to a gene. The CDR3 DNA is TGCGCCAGCAGCAAGGGACTAGCAGTCTACGAGCAGTACTTC. Encoded protein: CASSKGLAVYEQYF.

This sequence joins TRBV24-1 and TRBJ2-4; 7 nucleotides align to TRBD1. V lost 4 bases, J lost 4 bases, and 3 bases stayed unmatched. Germline V gene lookup returns CDR1 KGHDR and CDR2 SFDVKD. The CDR3 consists of 14 residues. CDR3 DNA: TGTGCCACCAGTGACTCGGACAGGAAAAACATTCAGTACTTC. Translated: CATSDSDRKNIQYF.

This clone was observed a handful of times. The chain links TRBV7-9 to TRBJ2-7; the D gene is possibly TRBD2 (5 bases). Per germline, CDR1 SEHNR and CDR2 FQNEAQ (reference sequence). This CDR3 is 15 amino acids long. Deletions cut 0 bases from V and 2 bases from J, with 11 bases between. The CDR3: CASSLASVNTYEQYF. CDR3 DNA: TGTGCCAGCAGCTTAGCTAGCGTAAATACCTACGAGCAGTACTTC.

About this clone: A read error may account for a junction end that differs from germline. This CDR3 is also generated by other DNA sequences in the sample. This chain joins TRBV7-7 and TRBJ2-5; TRBD2 agrees at 12 bases. The germline gives CDR1 SSHAT, CDR2 FNYEAQ (reference sequence). The CDR3 consists of 15 residues. CDR3 residues: CASSLGLAGGETQYF. The CDR3 DNA reads as TGTGCTAGCAGCTTAGGGCTAGCGGGAGGGGAGACCCAGTACTTC.

This clone was found a few times. The chain uses TRBV5-1 and TRBJ1-3, with 7 bases fitting TRBD1. Germline V gene sequence: CDR1 SGHRS, CDR2 YFSETQ. CDR3 length: 16 residues. With V trimmed by 7 bases and J by 2 bases, 12 bases remained unmatched. The CDR3 nucleotides are TGCGCCAGCGGCGAACAGGGGATTATCGCTGGAAACACCATATATTTT. Translation gives CASGEQGIIAGNTIYF.

This chain connects TRBV30 to TRBJ2-7, with D maybe TRBD2 (6 bases). With 4 bases removed from V and 0 bases from J, the gap between germline ends came to 13 bases. Germline CDR1 and CDR2: GTSNPN and SVGIG (reference sequence). The CDR3 is 14 amino acids. CDR3 bases: TGTGCCTGGACTTTTGCGGGAACCTCCTACGAGCAGTACTTC. It codes for CAWTFAGTSYEQYF.

This chain uses TRBV5-1 with TRBJ1-4, with TRBD1 identical over 8 bases. The CDR3 is 15 amino acids. Germline V CDR1 and CDR2: SGHRS, YFSETQ. Trimming took 0 bases from V and 8 from J; bases not matched to a gene: 6. CDR3 DNA: TGCGCCAGCAGCTTGGCAGGGGGCCCACGAGAAAAACTGTTTTTT. This codes for CASSLAGGPREKLFF.

The CDR3 bases are TGTGCCACCAGCATGGACAGGAAGGGTTATGGCTACACCTTC. Translation gives CATSMDRKGYGYTF. This chain connects TRBV15 to TRBJ1-2; 7 bases match TRBD1. The V segment lost 4 bases and the J segment 5 bases; nucleotides outside the gene matches: 7. The germline gives CDR1 LNHNV, CDR2 YYDKDF (reference sequence). CDR3 size: 14 residues. The full variable domain, with the rest looked up from reference TRBV15 and TRBJ1-2, is DAMVIQNPRYQVTQFGKPVTLSCSQTLNHNVMYWYQQKSSQAPKLLFHYYDKDFNNEADTPDNFQSRRPNTSFCFLDIRSPGLGDTAMYLCATSMDRKGYGYTFGSGTRLTVV.

CDR3 bases: TGTGCCAGCAGCCAAGGATACCTGGACAGGGGAGGAGAGACCCAGTACTTC. Translating it yields CASSQGYLDRGGETQYF. The chain couples TRBV3-1 (or the pseudogene TRBV3-2) to TRBJ2-5; the match to TRBD1 covers 9 bases. The J segment lost 4 bases and the V segment lost 1 base, leaving 10 bases of the junction unmatched. Germline V CDR1 and CDR2: LGHDT, YNNKEL (reference sequence). The CDR3 sequence is 17 residues long.

DNA of the CDR3: TGTGCCAGTGAAGCGGGAGGGCGCTACGAGCAGTACTTC. Protein product: CASEAGGRYEQYF. The V gene is TRBV6-5, the J gene TRBJ2-7; 10 bases align to TRBD2. The CDR3 covers 13 residues. V lost 9 bases, J lost 3 bases, and 5 bases stayed unmatched. Per the germline V gene, CDR1 is MNHEY and CDR2 is SVGAGI.

V is TRBV7-2 and J is TRBJ1-5; 11 bases align to TRBD1. In germline, CDR1 is SGHTA, CDR2 FQGNSA. The trim removed 4 bases at V and 7 bases at J, leaving 6 bases unmatched. CDR3 length: 15 amino acids. CDR3 sequence (DNA): TGTGCCAGCAGCTGGGGGACAGGGGGTGAACAGCCCCAGCATTTT. This codes for CASSWGTGGEQPQHF.